One and the same sample provided the 7 T cell receptor beta chains below, sequenced in a study of blood T cell repertoires in COVID-19. TCRdb's table, derived via immunoSEQ multiplex PCR, lists solely in-frame clones and lacks some. Among about 160,000 clones listed, 80% to 95% were seen once. Sequenced: peripheral blood. These receptors were collected from a woman aged 50 to 60 with acute or convalescent COVID-19.

The rearrangement joins TRBV5-1 to TRBJ2-1; 8 bases fit TRBD1. This CDR3 comprises 15 residues. The germline V gene encodes CDR1 SGHRS and CDR2 YFSETQ. V was clipped by 4 bases and J by 3 bases; unmatched bases: 6. CDR3 sequence reads: CASSQGQGIYNEQFF. The CDR3 nucleotides are TGCGCCAGCAGCCAAGGACAGGGCATCTACAATGAGCAGTTCTTC.

The J gene is TRBJ1-4, the V gene TRBV6-5; 9 nucleotides match TRBD1. This CDR3 has 15 amino acids. The ends lost 0 bases at V and 8 bases at J; junction bases unmatched: 4. Germline assignment: CDR1 MNHEY and CDR2 SVGAGI. Here the CDR3 DNA reads TGTGCCAGCAGTTACTCATGGGACAGGGAGGAAAAACTGTTTTTT. It yields the protein CASSYSWDREEKLFF.

The CDR3: CASTFQGAHTDTQYF. DNA of the CDR3: TGTGCCAGTACGTTTCAGGGGGCTCACACAGATACGCAGTATTTT. V gene TRBV19 combines with J gene TRBJ2-3; TRBD1 agrees at 8 bases. CDR1 is LNHDA and CDR2 is SQIVND in the germline V gene (reference sequence). V lost 7 bases and J lost 2; bases outside the gene matches: 8. The CDR3 covers 15 residues.

This chain uses TRBV9 with TRBJ2-4, with a possible D match to TRBD1 (5 bases). Germline assignment: CDR1 SGDLS and CDR2 YYNGEE. The CDR3 has 14 amino acids. Trimming stripped 0 bases from V and 8 bases from J, with 12 bases between. CDR3 protein: CASSVEGRADIQYF. CDR3 nucleotides: TGTGCCAGCAGCGTAGAGGGCAGGGCGGACATTCAGTACTTC.

The genes are TRBV12-5 and TRBJ2-7; 9 bases fit TRBD1. V lost 0 bases to trimming and J lost 4 bases; unmatched junction nucleotides: 10. The CDR3 spans 17 residues. The germline CDR1 and CDR2 sequences are LGHNT and FRNRAP. The CDR3 is CASGLVLLGQGGYEQYF. DNA of the CDR3: TGTGCTAGTGGTTTGGTACTCTTGGGACAGGGAGGTTACGAGCAGTACTTC.

This sequence joins TRBV10-1 and TRBJ2-2; 7 positions agree with TRBD2. Germline CDR1 and CDR2: WNHNN and SYGVQD (reference sequence). Trimming at V came to 8 bases and at J to 0 bases, leaving 9 bases not matched to a gene. The CDR3 has 16 residues. The CDR3 here is CASGEGSIANTGELFF. The CDR3 DNA sequence: TGCGCCAGCGGGGAGGGTAGTATCGCGAACACCGGGGAGCTGTTTTTT.

This clone was observed a few times. This rearrangement joins TRBV30 to TRBJ1-1; 7 bases fit TRBD1. Germline V CDR1 and CDR2: GTSNPN, SVGIG (reference sequence). The CDR3 is 14 residues long. With 6 bases clipped from V and 2 bases from J, the junction kept 9 bases outside the gene matches. DNA of the CDR3: TGTGCCTGCGACCTACAGGGGCTTAACACTGAAGCTTTCTTT. As protein: CACDLQGLNTEAFF.